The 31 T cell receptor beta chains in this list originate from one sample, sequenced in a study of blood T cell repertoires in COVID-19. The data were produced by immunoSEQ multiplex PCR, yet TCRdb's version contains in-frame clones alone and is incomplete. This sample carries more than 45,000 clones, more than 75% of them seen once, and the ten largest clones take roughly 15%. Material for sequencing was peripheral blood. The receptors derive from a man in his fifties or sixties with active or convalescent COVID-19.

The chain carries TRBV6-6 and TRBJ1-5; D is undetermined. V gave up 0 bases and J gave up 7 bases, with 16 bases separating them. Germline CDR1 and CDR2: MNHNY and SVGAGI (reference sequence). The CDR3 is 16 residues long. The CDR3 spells CASSYSSSPGRQPQHF. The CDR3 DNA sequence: TGTGCCAGCAGTTACTCTTCTTCTCCTGGGCGACAGCCCCAGCATTTT.

This chain's CDR3 is CSASKTPSRVSGYTF. In nucleotides, the CDR3 is TGCAGTGCTAGTAAAACTCCAAGCCGGGTAAGCGGCTACACCTTC. The chain uses TRBV20-1 and TRBJ1-2; D is unresolved. The CDR3 length is 15 residues. V was trimmed by 3 bases and J by 8 bases, leaving 22 bases between them. Germline V gene sequence: CDR1 DFQATT, CDR2 SNEGSKA (reference sequence).

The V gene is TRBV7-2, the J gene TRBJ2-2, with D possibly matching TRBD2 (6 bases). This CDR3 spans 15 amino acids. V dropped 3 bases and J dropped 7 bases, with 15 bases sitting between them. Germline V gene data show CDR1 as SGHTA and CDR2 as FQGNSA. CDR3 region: CASSFAGGEFGELFF. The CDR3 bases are TGTGCCAGCAGCTTCGCTGGCGGGGAGTTCGGGGAGCTGTTTTTT. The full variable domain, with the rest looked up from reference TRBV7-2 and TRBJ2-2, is GAGVSQSPSNKVTEKGKDVELRCDPISGHTALYWYRQSLGQGLEFLIYFQGNSAPDKSGLPSDRFSAERTGGSVSTLTIQRTQQEDSAVYLCASSFAGGEFGELFFGEGSRLTVL.

The CDR3 reads CASSARAGALETQYF. CDR3 bases: TGTGCCAGCAGCGCACGAGCAGGGGCCCTAGAGACCCAGTACTTC. V usage is TRBV9 and J usage is TRBJ2-5; the D gene is possibly TRBD1 (6 bases). This CDR3 has 15 residues. V lost 3 bases and J 4 bases, leaving 16 bases between the germline ends. CDR1 is SGDLS, CDR2 YYNGEE, per germline.

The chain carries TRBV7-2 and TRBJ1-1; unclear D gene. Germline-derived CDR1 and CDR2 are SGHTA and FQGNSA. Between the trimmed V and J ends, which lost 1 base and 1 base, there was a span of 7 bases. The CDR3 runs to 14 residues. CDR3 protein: CASSLGQTNTEAFF. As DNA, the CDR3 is TGTGCCAGCAGCTTAGGGCAAACGAACACTGAAGCTTTCTTT.

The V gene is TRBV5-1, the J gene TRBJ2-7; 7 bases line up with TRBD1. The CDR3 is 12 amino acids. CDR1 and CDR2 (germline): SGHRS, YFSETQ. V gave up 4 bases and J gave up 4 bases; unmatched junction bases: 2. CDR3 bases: TGCGCCAGCAGCCTACAGGGGTACGAGCAGTACTTC. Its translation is CASSLQGYEQYF.

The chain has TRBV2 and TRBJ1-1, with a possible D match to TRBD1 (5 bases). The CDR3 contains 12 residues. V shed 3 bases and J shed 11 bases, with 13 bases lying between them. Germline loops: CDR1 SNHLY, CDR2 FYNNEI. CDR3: CASSEGGRMAFF. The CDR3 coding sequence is TGTGCCAGCAGTGAGGGGGGAAGGATGGCTTTCTTT.

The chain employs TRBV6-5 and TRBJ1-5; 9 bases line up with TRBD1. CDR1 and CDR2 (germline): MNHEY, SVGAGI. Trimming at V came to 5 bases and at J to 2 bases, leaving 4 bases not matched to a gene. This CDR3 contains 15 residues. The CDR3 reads CASSTRDRGNQPQHF. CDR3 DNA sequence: TGTGCCAGCAGTACGAGGGACAGGGGCAATCAGCCCCAGCATTTT.

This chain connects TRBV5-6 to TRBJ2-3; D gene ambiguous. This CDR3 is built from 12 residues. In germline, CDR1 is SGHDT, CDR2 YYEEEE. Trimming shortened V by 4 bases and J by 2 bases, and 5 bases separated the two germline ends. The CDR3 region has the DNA TGTGCCAGCAGCCAAAACACAGATACGCAGTATTTT. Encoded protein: CASSQNTDTQYF.

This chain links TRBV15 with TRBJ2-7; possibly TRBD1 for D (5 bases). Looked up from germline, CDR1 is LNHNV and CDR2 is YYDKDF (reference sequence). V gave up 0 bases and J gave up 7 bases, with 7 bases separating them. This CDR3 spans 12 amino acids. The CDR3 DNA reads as TGTGCCACCAGCAGAGAATCAGGGGAGCAGTACTTC. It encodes CATSRESGEQYF.

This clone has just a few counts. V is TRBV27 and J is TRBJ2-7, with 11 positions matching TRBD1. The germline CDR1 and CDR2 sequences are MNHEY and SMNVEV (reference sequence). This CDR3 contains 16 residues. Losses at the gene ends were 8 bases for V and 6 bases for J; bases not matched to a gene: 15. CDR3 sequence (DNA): TGTGCCAGCTGGACAATCAACCGGGACAGGGGGTTCGAGCAGTACTTC. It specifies CASWTINRDRGFEQYF.

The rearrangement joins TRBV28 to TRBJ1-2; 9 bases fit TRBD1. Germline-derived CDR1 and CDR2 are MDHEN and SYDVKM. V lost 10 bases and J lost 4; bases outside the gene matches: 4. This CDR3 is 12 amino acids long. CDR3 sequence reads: CATADRGYGYTF. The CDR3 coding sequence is TGTGCCACCGCGGACAGGGGCTATGGCTACACCTTC.

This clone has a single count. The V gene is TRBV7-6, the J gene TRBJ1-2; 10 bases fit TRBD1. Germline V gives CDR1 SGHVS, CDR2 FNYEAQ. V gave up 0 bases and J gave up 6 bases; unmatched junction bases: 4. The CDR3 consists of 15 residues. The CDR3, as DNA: TGTGCCAGCAGCTTAGCGACAGGGGGCTCGCATGGCTACACCTTC. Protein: CASSLATGGSHGYTF.

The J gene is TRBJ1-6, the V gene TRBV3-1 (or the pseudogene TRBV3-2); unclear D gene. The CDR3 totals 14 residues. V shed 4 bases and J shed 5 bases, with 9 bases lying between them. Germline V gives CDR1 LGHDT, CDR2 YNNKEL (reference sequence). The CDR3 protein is CASSLGANNSPLHF. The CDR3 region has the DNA TGTGCCAGCAGCCTGGGAGCGAATAATTCACCCCTCCACTTT.

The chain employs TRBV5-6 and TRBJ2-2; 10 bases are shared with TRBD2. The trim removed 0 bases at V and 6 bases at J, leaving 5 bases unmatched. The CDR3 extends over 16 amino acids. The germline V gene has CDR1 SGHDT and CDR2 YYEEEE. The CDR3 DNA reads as TGTGCCAGCAGCTTGGTCGGGACTAGCGTGTCCGGGGAGCTGTTTTTT. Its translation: CASSLVGTSVSGELFF.

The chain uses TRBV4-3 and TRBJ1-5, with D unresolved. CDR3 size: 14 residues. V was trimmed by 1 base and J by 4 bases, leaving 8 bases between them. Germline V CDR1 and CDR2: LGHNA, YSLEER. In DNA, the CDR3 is TGCGCCAGCAGCCAAGCCCCAGGAAATCAGCCCCAGCATTTT. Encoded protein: CASSQAPGNQPQHF.

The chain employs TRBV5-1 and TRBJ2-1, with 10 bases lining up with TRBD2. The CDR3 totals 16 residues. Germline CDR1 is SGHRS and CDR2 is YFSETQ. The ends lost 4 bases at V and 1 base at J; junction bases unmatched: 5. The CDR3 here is CASSDRSGGSYNEQFF. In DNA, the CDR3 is TGCGCCAGCAGCGACCGTAGCGGGGGGTCCTACAATGAGCAGTTCTTC.

The chain's CDR3 is CASSLAGGAGNEKLFF. In DNA form, the CDR3 reads TGCGCCAGCAGCTTGGCCGGAGGGGCCGGTAATGAAAAACTGTTTTTT. The rearrangement uses TRBV5-1 and TRBJ1-4; TRBD1 might be the D (5 bases). Germline CDR1 SGHRS, CDR2 YFSETQ. The V and J ends lost 0 bases and 4 bases respectively, with 13 bases between them. The CDR3 consists of 16 residues. Drawing the rest from reference TRBV5-1 and TRBJ1-4, the complete variable domain is KAGVTQTPRYLIKTRGQQVTLSCSPISGHRSVSWYQQTPGQGLQFLFEYFSETQRNKGNFPGRFSGRQFSNSRSEMNVSTLELGDSALYLCASSLAGGAGNEKLFFGSGTQLSVL.

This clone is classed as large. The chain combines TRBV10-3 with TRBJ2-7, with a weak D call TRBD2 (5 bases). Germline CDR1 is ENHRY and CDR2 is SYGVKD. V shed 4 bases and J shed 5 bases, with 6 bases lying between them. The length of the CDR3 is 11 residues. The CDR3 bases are TGTGCCATCAGTGGAGGGAACGAGCAGTACTTC. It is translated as CAISGGNEQYF.

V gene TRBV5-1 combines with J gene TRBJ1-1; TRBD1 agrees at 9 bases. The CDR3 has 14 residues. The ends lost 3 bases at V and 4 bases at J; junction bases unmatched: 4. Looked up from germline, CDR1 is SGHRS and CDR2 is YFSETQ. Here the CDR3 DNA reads TGCGCCAGCAGCTGGGGACAGGGCGGCACTGAAGCTTTCTTT. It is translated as CASSWGQGGTEAFF.

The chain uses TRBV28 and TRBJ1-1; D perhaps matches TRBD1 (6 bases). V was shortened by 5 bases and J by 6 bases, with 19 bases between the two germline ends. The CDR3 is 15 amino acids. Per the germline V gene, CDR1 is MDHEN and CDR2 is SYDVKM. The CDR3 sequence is CASSPSRGAGAEAFF. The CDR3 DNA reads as TGTGCCAGCAGTCCCAGTCGGGGGGCGGGCGCTGAAGCTTTCTTT.

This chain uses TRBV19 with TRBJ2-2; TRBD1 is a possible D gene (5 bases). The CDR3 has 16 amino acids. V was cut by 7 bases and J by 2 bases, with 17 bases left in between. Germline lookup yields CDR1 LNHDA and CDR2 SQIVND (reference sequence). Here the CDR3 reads CASTDRAGKNTGELFF. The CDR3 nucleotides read TGTGCCAGTACCGATCGGGCAGGGAAAAACACCGGGGAGCTGTTTTTT.

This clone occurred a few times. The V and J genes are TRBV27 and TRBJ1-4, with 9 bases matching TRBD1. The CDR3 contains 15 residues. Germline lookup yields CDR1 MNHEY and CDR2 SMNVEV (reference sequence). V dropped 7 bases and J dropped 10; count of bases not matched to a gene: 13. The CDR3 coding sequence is TGTGCCAGCACGAGGGTAGGACAGGGGAGTTCAAAACTGTTTTTT. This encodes CASTRVGQGSSKLFF.

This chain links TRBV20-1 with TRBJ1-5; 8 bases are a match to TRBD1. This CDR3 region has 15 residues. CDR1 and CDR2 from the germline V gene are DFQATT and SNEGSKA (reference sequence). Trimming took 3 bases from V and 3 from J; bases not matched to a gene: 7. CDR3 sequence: CSASPPRGPNQPQHF. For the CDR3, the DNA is TGCAGTGCTAGTCCCCCCAGGGGGCCCAATCAGCCCCAGCATTTT.

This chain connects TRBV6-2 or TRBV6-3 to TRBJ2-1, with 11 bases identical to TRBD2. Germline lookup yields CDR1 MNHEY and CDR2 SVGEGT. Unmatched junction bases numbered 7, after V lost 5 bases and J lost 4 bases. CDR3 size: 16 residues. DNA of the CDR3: TGTGCCAGCAGTGGTACGGGACTAGCGGTATACAATGAGCAGTTCTTC. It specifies CASSGTGLAVYNEQFF.

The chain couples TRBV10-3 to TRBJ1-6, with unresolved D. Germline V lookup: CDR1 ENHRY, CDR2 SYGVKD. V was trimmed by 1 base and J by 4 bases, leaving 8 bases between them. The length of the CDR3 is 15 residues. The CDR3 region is CAISEYVRYNSPLHF. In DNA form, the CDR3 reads TGTGCCATCAGTGAGTACGTTCGGTATAATTCACCCCTCCACTTT.

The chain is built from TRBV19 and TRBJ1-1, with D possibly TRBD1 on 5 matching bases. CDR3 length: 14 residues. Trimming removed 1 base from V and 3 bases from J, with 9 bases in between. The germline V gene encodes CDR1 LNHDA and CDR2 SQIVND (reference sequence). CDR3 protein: CASSIGGRDTEAFF. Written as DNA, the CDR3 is TGTGCCAGTAGTATAGGGGGCAGGGACACTGAAGCTTTCTTT.

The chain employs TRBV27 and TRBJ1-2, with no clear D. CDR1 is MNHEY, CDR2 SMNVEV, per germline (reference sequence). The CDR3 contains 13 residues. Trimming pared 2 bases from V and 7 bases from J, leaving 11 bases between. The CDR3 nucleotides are TGTGCCAGCAGTTTAAGGTCGGGAGGTGGCTACACCTTC. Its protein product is CASSLRSGGGYTF.

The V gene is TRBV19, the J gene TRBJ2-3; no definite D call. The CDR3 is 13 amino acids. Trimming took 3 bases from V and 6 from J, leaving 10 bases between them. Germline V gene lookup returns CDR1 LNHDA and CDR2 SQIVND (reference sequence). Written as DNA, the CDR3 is TGTGCCAGTAGTATTGCGGATGAGGATACGCAGTATTTT. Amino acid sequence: CASSIADEDTQYF.

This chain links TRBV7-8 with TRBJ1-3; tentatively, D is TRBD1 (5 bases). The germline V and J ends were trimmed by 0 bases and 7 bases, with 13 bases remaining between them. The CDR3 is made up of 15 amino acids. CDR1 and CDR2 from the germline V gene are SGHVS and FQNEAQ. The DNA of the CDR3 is TGTGCCAGCAGCTTAGCCGGAATATGGGGCAACACCATATATTTT. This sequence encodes CASSLAGIWGNTIYF.

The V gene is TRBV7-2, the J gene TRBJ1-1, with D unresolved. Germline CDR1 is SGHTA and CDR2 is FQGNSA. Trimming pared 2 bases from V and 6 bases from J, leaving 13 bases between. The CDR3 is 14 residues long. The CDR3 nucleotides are TGTGCCAGCAGCTTAAGTGAGGGTCCACCTGAAGCTTTCTTT. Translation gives CASSLSEGPPEAFF. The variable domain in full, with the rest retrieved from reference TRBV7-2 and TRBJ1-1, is GAGVSQSPSNKVTEKGKDVELRCDPISGHTALYWYRQSLGQGLEFLIYFQGNSAPDKSGLPSDRFSAERTGGSVSTLTIQRTQQEDSAVYLCASSLSEGPPEAFFGQGTRLTVV.